Described below is a single TCR beta chain sequence and its context. Antigen specificity is unknown. The ends were cut back, 4 bases at V and 4 bases at J, with 8 bases in the middle. The CDR3 is 12 residues long. Per germline, CDR1 SGHRS and CDR2 YFSETQ. This record belongs to a study of response to subunit inactivated influenza vaccine. Overall study findings and caveats: The authors offered the suggestion that each seasonal influenza vaccination recruits few new T cells.

TCRdb reanalysed the RT-PCR reads using MiXCR and keeps one entry per CDR3 protein. The table lists roughly 780,000 distinct CDR3 sequences, less than 20% of them singletons. The sequenced sample was PBMCs from blood, obtained roughly 5 days after vaccination. The chain is built from TRBV5-1 and TRBJ1-2; no clear D gene. This clonotype originated in a man in his forties or fifties who received an inactivated influenza vaccine. In DNA, the CDR3 is TGCGCCAGCAGCAATGGACTCTATGGCTACACCTTC. The encoded protein is CASSNGLYGYTF.